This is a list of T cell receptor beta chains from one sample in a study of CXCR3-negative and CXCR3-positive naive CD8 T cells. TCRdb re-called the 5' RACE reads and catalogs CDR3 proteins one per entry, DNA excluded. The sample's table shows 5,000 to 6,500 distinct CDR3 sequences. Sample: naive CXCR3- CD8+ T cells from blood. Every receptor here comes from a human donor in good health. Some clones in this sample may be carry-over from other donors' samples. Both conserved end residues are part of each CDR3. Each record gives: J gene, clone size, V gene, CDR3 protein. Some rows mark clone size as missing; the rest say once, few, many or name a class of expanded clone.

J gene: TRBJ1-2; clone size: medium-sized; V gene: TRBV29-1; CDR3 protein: CSVMTGGVGSGYTF
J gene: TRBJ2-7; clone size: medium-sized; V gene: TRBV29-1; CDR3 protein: CSVRQGPTYEQYF
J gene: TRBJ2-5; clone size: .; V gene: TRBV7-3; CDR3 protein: CASSLLGNQETQYF
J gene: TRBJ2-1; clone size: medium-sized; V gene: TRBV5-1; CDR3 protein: CASSLGAGVSYNEQFF
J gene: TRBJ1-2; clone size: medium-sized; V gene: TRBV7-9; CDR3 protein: CASSSQDFEGFYGYTF
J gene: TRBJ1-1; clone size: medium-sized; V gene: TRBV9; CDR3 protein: CASSVLDRVRTEAFF
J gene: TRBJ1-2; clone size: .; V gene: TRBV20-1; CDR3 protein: CSASYLGNYGYTF
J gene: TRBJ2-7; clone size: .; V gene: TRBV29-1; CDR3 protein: CSVLTGGAYEQYF
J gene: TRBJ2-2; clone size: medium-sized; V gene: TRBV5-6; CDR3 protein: CASSLMTGELFF
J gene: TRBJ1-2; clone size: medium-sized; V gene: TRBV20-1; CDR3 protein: CSARGGGEPANYGYTF
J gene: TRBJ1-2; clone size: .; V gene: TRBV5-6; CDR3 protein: CASSSLENYGYTF
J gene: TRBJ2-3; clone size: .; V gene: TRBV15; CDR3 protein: CATRKTSTDTQYF
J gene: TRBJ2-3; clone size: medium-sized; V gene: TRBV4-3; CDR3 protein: CASRQELAGGRTDTQYF
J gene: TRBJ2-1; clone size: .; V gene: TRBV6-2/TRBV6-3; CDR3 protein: CASNPLDGGNEQFF
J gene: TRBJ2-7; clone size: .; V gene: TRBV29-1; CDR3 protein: CSVNPGQGSYEQYF
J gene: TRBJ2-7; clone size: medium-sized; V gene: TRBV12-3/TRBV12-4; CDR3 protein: CASSLGGHSSYEQYF
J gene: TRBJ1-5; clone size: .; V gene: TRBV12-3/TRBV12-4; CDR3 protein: CASSFSWTGSNQPQHF
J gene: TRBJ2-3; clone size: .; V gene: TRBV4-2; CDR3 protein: CASSQARGFTDTQYF
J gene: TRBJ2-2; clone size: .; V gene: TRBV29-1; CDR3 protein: CSVEQQATGELFF
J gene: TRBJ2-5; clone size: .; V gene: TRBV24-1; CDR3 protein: CATSDRDNLETQYF
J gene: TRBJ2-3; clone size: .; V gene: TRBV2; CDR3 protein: CASSERLTDTQYF
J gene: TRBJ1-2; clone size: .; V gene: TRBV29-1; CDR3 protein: CSVVDNYGYTF
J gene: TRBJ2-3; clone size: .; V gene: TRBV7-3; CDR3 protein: CASSPRLAGADTQYF
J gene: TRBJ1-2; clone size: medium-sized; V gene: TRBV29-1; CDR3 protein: CSVESGRPGYTF
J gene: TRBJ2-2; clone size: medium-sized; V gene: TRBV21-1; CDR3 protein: CASSKDSKAGTNTGELFF
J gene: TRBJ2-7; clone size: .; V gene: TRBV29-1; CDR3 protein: CSVEDPSIRGNGEQYF
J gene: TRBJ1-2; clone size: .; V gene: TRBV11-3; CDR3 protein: CASSPRTGANYGYTF
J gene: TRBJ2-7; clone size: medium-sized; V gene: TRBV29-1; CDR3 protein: CSGKAGYEQYF
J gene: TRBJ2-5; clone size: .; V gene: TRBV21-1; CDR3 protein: CASSTNIRTPKETQYF
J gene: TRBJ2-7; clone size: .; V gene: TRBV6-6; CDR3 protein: CASSPRGHRYEQYF
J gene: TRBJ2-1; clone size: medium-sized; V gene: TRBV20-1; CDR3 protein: CSAGGKRELMAYNEQFF
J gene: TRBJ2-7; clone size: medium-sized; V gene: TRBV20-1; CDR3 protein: CSARGTSGRFYEQYF
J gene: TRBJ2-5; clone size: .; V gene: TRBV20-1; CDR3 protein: CSARDLVGLPEETQYF
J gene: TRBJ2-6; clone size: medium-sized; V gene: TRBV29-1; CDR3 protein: CSVMDRASSGANVLTF